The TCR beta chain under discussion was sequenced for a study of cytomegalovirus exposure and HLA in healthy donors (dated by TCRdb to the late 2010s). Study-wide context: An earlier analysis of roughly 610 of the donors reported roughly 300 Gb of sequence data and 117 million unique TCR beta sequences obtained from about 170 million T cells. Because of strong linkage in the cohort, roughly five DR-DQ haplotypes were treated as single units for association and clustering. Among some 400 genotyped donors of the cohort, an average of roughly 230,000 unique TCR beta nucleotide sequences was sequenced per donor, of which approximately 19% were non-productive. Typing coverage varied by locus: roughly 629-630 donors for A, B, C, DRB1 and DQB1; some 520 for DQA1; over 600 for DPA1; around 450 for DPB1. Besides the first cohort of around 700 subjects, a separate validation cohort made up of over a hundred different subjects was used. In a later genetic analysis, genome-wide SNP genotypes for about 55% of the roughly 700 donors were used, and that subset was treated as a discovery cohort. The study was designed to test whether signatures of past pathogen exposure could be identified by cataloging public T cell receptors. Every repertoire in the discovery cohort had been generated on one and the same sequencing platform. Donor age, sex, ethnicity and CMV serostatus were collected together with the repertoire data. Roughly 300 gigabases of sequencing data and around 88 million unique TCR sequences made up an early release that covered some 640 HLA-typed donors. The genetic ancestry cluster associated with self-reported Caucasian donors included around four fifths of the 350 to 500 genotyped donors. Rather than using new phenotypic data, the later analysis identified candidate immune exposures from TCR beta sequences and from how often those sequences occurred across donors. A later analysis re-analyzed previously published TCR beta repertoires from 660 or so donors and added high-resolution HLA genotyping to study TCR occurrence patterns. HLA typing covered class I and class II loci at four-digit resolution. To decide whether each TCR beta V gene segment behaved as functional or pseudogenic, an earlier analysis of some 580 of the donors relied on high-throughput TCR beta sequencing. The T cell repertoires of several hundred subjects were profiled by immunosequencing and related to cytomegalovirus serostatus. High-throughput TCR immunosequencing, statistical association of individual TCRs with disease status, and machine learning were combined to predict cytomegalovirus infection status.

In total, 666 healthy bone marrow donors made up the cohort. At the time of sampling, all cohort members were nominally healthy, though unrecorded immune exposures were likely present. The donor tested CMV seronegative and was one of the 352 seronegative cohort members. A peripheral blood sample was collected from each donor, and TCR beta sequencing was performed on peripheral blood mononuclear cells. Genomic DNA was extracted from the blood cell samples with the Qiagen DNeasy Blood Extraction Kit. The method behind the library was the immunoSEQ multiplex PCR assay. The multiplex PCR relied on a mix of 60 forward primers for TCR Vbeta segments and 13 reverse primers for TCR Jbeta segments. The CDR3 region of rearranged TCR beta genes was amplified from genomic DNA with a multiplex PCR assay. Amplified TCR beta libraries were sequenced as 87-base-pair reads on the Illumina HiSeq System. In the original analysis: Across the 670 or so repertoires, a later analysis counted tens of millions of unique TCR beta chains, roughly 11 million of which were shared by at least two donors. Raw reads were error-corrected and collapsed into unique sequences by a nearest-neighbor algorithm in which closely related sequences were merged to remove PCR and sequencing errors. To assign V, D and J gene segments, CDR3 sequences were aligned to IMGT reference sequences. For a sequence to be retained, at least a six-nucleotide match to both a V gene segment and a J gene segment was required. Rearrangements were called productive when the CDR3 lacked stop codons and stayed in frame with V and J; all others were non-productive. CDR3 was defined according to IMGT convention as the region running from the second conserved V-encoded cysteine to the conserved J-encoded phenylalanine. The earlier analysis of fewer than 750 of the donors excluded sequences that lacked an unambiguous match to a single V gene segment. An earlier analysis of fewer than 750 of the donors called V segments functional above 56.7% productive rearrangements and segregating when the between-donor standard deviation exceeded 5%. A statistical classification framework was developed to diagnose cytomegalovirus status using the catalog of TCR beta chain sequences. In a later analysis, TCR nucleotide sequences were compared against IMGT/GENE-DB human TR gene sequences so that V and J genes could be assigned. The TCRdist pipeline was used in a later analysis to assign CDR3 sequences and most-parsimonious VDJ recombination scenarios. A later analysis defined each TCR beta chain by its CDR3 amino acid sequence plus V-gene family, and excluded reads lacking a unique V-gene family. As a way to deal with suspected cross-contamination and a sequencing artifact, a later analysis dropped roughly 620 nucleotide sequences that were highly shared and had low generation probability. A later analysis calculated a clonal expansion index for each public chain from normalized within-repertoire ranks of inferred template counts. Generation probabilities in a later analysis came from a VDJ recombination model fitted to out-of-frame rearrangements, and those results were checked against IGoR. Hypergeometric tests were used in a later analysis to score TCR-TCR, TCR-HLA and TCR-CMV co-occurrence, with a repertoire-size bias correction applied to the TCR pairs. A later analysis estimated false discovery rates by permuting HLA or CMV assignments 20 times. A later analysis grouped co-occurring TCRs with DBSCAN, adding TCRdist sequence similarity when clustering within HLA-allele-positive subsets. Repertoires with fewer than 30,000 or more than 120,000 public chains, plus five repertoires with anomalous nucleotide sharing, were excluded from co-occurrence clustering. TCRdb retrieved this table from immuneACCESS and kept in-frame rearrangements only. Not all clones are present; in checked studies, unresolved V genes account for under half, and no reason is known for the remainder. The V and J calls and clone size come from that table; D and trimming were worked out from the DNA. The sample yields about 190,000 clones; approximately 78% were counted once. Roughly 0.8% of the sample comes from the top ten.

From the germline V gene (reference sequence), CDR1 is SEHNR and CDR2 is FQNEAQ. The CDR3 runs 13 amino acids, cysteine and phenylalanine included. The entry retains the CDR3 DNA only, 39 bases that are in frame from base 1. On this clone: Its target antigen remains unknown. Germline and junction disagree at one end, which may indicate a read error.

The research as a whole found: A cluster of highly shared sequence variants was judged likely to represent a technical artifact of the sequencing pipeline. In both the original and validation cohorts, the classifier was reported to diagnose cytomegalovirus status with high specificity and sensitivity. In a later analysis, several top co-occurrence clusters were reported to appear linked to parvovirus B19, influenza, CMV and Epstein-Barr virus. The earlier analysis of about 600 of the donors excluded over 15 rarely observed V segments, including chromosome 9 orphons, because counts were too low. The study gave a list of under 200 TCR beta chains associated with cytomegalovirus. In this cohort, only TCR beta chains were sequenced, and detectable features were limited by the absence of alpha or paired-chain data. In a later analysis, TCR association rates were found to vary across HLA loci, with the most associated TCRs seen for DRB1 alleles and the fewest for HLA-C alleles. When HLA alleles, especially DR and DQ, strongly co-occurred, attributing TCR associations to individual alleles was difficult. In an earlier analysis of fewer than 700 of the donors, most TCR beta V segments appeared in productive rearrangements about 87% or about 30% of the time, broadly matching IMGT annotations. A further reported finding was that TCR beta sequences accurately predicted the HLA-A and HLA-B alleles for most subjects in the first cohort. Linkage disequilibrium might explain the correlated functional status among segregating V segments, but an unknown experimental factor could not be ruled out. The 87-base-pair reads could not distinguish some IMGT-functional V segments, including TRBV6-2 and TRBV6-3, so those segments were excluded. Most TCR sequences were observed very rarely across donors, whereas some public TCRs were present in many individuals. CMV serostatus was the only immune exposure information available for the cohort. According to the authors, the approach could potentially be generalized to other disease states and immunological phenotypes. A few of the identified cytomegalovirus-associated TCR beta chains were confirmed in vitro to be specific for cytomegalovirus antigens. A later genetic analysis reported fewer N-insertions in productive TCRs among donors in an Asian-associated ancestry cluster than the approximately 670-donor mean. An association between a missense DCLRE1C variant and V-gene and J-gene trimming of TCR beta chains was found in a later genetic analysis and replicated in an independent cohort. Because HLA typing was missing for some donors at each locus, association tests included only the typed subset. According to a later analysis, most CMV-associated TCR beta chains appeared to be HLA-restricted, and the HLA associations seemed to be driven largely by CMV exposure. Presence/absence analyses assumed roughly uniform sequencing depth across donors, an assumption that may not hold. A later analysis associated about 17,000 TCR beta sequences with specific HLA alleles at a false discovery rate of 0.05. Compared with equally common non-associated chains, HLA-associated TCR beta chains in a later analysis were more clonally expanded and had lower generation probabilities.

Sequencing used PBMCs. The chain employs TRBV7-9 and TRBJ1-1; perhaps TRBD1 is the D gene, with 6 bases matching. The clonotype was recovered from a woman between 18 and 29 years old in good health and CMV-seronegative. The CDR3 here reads CSSSSQGRTEAFF. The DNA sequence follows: TGTTCCAGCAGCTCACAGGGACGCACTGAAGCTTTCTTT.